These 22 T cell receptor beta chains were sequenced from one sample in a study of cytomegalovirus exposure and HLA in healthy donors. The study ran its PCR with 60 Vbeta and 13 Jbeta primers. Repertoires were generated with immunoSEQ multiplex PCR, while TCRdb's copy carries only in-frame clones and drops some. The sample lists roughly 240,000 clones; approximately 81% were seen once. The sequenced material came from PBMCs. All receptors derive from a girl between 2 and 10 years old in good health and CMV-seronegative.

The chain recombines TRBV5-4 with TRBJ2-3; D unclear. This CDR3 has 14 amino acids. V lost 4 bases and J 6 bases, leaving 15 bases between the germline ends. Germline CDR1 reads SGHNT; CDR2 reads YYREEE (reference sequence). CDR3 bases: TGTGCCAGCAGCCTTTTGTCGGAGCCCGATACGCAGTATTTT. It codes for CASSLLSEPDTQYF.

The chain joins TRBV5-1 to TRBJ2-3; 7 nucleotides agree with TRBD2. J was trimmed by 5 bases and V by 4 bases; bases with no gene match: 1. This CDR3 has 12 amino acids. Looked up from germline, CDR1 is SGHRS and CDR2 is YFSETQ. In DNA form, the CDR3 reads TGCGCCAGCAGCGGGAGGGGAGATACGCAGTATTTT. Its protein is CASSGRGDTQYF. Complete variable domain (other parts from reference TRBV5-1 and TRBJ2-3): KAGVTQTPRYLIKTRGQQVTLSCSPISGHRSVSWYQQTPGQGLQFLFEYFSETQRNKGNFPGRFSGRQFSNSRSEMNVSTLELGDSALYLCASSGRGDTQYFGPGTRLTVL.

The chain uses TRBV11-2 and TRBJ1-6, with 9 bases matching TRBD1. This CDR3 contains 15 residues. J lost 10 bases, V lost 5 bases, and 9 bases had no gene match. Germline V gene data show CDR1 as SGHAT and CDR2 as FQNNGV. The CDR3, as DNA: TGTGCCAGCAGCCAAGGAGGGACAGGGTGGTCACCCCTCCACTTT. Translated: CASSQGGTGWSPLHF.

The chain is built from TRBV27 and TRBJ2-1; 8 bases are a match to TRBD1. Unmatched junction bases numbered 8, after V lost 2 bases and J lost 8 bases. Germline V gene data show CDR1 as MNHEY and CDR2 as SMNVEV (reference sequence). The CDR3 consists of 15 residues. CDR3 sequence: CASSLGQGLGDEQFF. Written as DNA, the CDR3 is TGTGCCAGCAGTTTAGGACAGGGATTAGGCGATGAGCAGTTCTTC.

The rearrangement joins TRBV29-1 to TRBJ1-1; weak D call: TRBD1 (6 bases). Trimming took 4 bases from V and 1 from J, leaving 13 bases between them. Looked up from germline, CDR1 is SQVTM and CDR2 is ANQGSEA. The CDR3 has 14 amino acids. The CDR3 bases are TGCAGCGTTGCCCCCAGGGGCGAGAACACTGAAGCTTTCTTT. Its protein product is CSVAPRGENTEAFF. The whole variable domain, filled in from reference TRBV29-1 and TRBJ1-1, reads SAVISQKPSRDICQRGTSLTIQCQVDSQVTMMFWYRQQPGQSLTLIATANQGSEATYESGFVIDKFPISRPNLTFSTLTVSNMSPEDSSIYLCSVAPRGENTEAFFGQGTRLTVV.

This clone showed up just once. The rearrangement links TRBV2 to TRBJ2-5; unclear D gene. V was clipped by 6 bases and J by 4 bases, with 6 bases between them. CDR1 SNHLY and CDR2 FYNNEI come from the germline V gene. The CDR3 length is 11 residues. This chain's CDR3 is CASSERETQYF. DNA for the CDR3: TGTGCCAGCAGCGAACGAGAGACCCAGTACTTC.

CDR3 amino acids: CASSAGLAGYGANVLTF. The DNA of the CDR3 is TGTGCCAGCAGCGCCGGCCTAGCGGGGTATGGGGCCAACGTCCTGACTTTC. The genes are TRBV5-5 and TRBJ2-6; 9 positions agree with TRBD2. J was trimmed by 3 bases and V by 4 bases; bases with no gene match: 8. CDR3 length: 17 residues. Germline CDR1 reads SGHKS; CDR2 reads YYEKEE (reference sequence). Full variable domain (missing parts from reference TRBV5-5 and TRBJ2-6): DAGVTQSPTHLIKTRGQQVTLRCSPISGHKSVSWYQQVLGQGPQFIFQYYEKEERGRGNFPDRFSARQFPNYSSELNVNALLLGDSALYLCASSAGLAGYGANVLTFGAGSRLTVL.

The CDR3: CASSRTSTDTQYF. The CDR3 bases are TGTGCCAGCTCACGCACTAGCACAGATACGCAGTATTTT. This chain joins TRBV18 and TRBJ2-3, with no clear D. Germline loops: CDR1 KGHSH, CDR2 LQKENI. V was clipped by 4 bases and J by 0 bases, with 5 bases between them. This CDR3 contains 13 residues.

The chain uses TRBV11-2 and TRBJ1-1, with 7 bases fitting TRBD1. Per germline, CDR1 SGHAT and CDR2 FQNNGV. The ends lost 4 bases at V and 7 bases at J; junction bases unmatched: 12. The CDR3 extends over 15 amino acids. CDR3 in DNA: TGTGCCAGCAGCTCCTGGGACAGAGGAATTGTTGAAGCTTTCTTT. Its translation: CASSSWDRGIVEAFF.

This clone has only one observation. The chain links TRBV29-1 to TRBJ2-3, with D possibly being TRBD2 (7 bases). Germline V gene lookup returns CDR1 SQVTM and CDR2 ANQGSEA. V was cut by 7 bases and J by 5 bases, with 19 bases left in between. The CDR3 runs to 14 residues. CDR3 region: CSAEAGGRVDTQYF. CDR3 in DNA: TGCAGCGCCGAAGCCGGGGGGCGAGTAGATACGCAGTATTTT.

The chain uses TRBV7-9 and TRBJ1-2; 9 bases line up with TRBD1. The CDR3 totals 15 residues. Per germline, CDR1 SEHNR and CDR2 FQNEAQ (reference sequence). J was trimmed by 5 bases and V by 5 bases; bases with no gene match: 9. CDR3 in amino acids: CASSPLQGARYGYTF. CDR3 nucleotides: TGTGCCAGCAGCCCTTTACAGGGGGCAAGATATGGCTACACCTTC.

The rearrangement links TRBV30 to TRBJ1-2, with 7 bases fitting TRBD1. V was pared by 2 bases and J by 4 bases, with 4 bases of the junction left unmatched. The germline V gene has CDR1 GTSNPN and CDR2 SVGIG (reference sequence). The CDR3 consists of 13 residues. The DNA for the CDR3 is TGTGCCTGGAGTAGCGGACAGGCCTATGGCTACACCTTC. The encoded protein is CAWSSGQAYGYTF.

CDR3 bases: TGTGCCTGGAGGGGCCGGGACAGAGTCACCTACGAGCAGTACTTC. It codes for CAWRGRDRVTYEQYF. V is TRBV30 and J is TRBJ2-7; 7 bases are shared with TRBD1. The CDR3 has 15 amino acids. J was trimmed by 2 bases and V by 3 bases; bases with no gene match: 10. Germline V gives CDR1 GTSNPN, CDR2 SVGIG (reference sequence).

The chain recombines TRBV6-1 with TRBJ2-1; a weak D match, TRBD2 (6 bases). With 3 bases removed from V and 3 bases from J, the gap between germline ends came to 15 bases. Germline V CDR1 and CDR2: MNHNS, SASEGT. The CDR3 extends over 16 amino acids. CDR3: CASSDQTGSFYNEQFF. CDR3 DNA sequence: TGTGCCAGCAGTGATCAAACCGGGAGTTTCTACAATGAGCAGTTCTTC.

The chain links TRBV7-9 to TRBJ2-5; 7 bases map to TRBD2. J gave up 1 base and V 7 bases, and 6 bases lay outside the gene matches. This CDR3 has 14 residues. CDR1 and CDR2 from the germline V gene are SEHNR and FQNEAQ (reference sequence). CDR3 in amino acids: CASTGSGFQETQYF. The CDR3 region has the DNA TGTGCCAGCACAGGTAGCGGGTTCCAAGAGACCCAGTACTTC.

The chain has TRBV4-1 and TRBJ1-4; D is possibly TRBD1 (6 bases). The germline gives CDR1 MGHRA, CDR2 YSYEKL. The CDR3 runs 16 residues. V was pared by 0 bases and J by 3 bases, with 11 bases between. CDR3 nucleotide sequence: TGCGCCAGCAGCCAAGATCAGGGGTGGGCTAATGAAAAACTGTTTTTT. Protein product: CASSQDQGWANEKLFF.

This clone came up a few times. The genes are TRBV27 and TRBJ2-7; tentative D call: TRBD1 (6 bases). The CDR3 is 14 residues long. The V end was cut by 2 bases, the J end by 2 bases, with 10 bases between. Germline V gene data show CDR1 as MNHEY and CDR2 as SMNVEV (reference sequence). Written as DNA, the CDR3 is TGTGCCAGCAGTTTAAGGACAGAAGCCTACGAGCAGTACTTC. Protein product: CASSLRTEAYEQYF.

For the CDR3, the DNA is TGTGCCAGCAGTGGGCCAGCGGTTCGCACAGATACGCAGTATTTT. It is translated as CASSGPAVRTDTQYF. This chain links TRBV25-1 with TRBJ2-3; maybe TRBD2 (5 bases). Trimming left V 4 bases short and J 1 base short, with 12 bases between. The CDR3 has 15 residues. CDR1 and CDR2 (germline): MGHDK, SYGVNS. Variable domain in full (rest from reference TRBV25-1 and TRBJ2-3): EADIYQTPRYLVIGTGKKITLECSQTMGHDKMYWYQQDPGMELHLIHYSYGVNSTEKGDLSSESTVSRIRTEHFPLTLESARPSHTSQYLCASSGPAVRTDTQYFGPGTRLTVL.

This clone has more than one count but fewer than ten. The chain employs TRBV7-2 and TRBJ1-4; TRBD1 is a possible D gene (5 bases). The germline gives CDR1 SGHTA, CDR2 FQGNSA. CDR3 length: 16 amino acids. V was trimmed by 3 bases and J by 0 bases, leaving 11 bases between them. The CDR3 sequence is CASSLLGVATNEKLFF. The DNA of the CDR3 is TGTGCCAGCAGCTTGTTAGGGGTTGCAACTAATGAAAAACTGTTTTTT.

V usage is TRBV9 and J usage is TRBJ2-3; TRBD2 aligns across 15 bases. Germline CDR1 is SGDLS and CDR2 is YYNGEE. V lost 3 bases and J lost 4; bases outside the gene matches: 3. The CDR3 contains 16 residues. CDR3 nucleotides: TGTGCCAGCAGCGCCGGACTAGCGGGGGGGGCAGATACGCAGTATTTT. This codes for CASSAGLAGGADTQYF. Full variable domain (rest looked up from reference TRBV9 and TRBJ2-3): DSGVTQTPKHLITATGQRVTLRCSPRSGDLSVYWYQQSLDQGLQFLIQYYNGEERAKGNILERFSAQQFPDLHSELNLSSLELGDSALYFCASSAGLAGGADTQYFGPGTRLTVL.

This chain links TRBV18 with TRBJ2-2; 8 bases are shared with TRBD2. CDR1 is KGHSH and CDR2 is LQKENI in the germline V gene. J lost 5 bases, V lost 3 bases, and 2 bases had no gene match. The CDR3 has 14 residues. The CDR3 DNA follows: TGTGCCAGCTCACCCAGCGGGGGTACCGGGGAGCTGTTTTTT. It is translated as CASSPSGGTGELFF.

The chain joins TRBV7-9 to TRBJ2-1; 7 bases align to TRBD2. Trimming took 4 bases from V and 3 from J; bases not matched to a gene: 9. The CDR3 extends over 16 amino acids. Per germline, CDR1 SEHNR and CDR2 FQNEAQ (reference sequence). The CDR3 bases are TGTGCCAGCAGCTGGGGGGGGTCTAGCGGCTACAATGAGCAGTTCTTC. The encoded protein is CASSWGGSSGYNEQFF.